The 17 T cell receptor beta chains given below trace back to one sample, sequenced in a study of T cell clonality in common variable immunodeficiency. Assay used: immunoSEQ multiplex PCR; TCRdb lists only in-frame clones, some missing. The repertoire consists of some 52,000 clones, none detected only once. The sequenced sample was peripheral blood mononuclear cells. The receptors derive from a person aged 18 to 75 in good health.

This clone was seen only a few times. The read falls 3 residues short of the CDR3 end, and the missing part is taken from the germline J gene. The chain has TRBV6-1 and TRBJ2-1; 10 bases fit TRBD1. Germline CDR1 MNHNS, CDR2 SASEGT. This CDR3 contains 19 residues. V lost 2 bases to trimming and J lost 0 bases; unmatched junction nucleotides: 10. The sequenced CDR3 bases are TGTGCCAGCAGTGAATTCGCGACAGGGGGCTTGAGCTCCTACAATGAG. Amino acid sequence: CASSEFATGGLSSYNE. Given in full, the CDR3 is CASSEFATGGLSSYNEQFF.

This clone was detected only a few times. Read coverage stops 3 residues before the CDR3 terminus; the germline J gene supplies the remainder. The chain combines TRBV11-1 with TRBJ1-5; D is unclear. The germline V gene encodes CDR1 SGHAT and CDR2 FQDESV (reference sequence). The V end was cut by 5 bases, the J end by 2 bases, with 7 bases between. The CDR3 consists of 13 residues. The CDR3 DNA, read in part, is TGTGCCAGCAGCCAATCGGGCAATCAGCCC. Its protein is CASSQSGNQP. The entire CDR3 reads CASSQSGNQPQHF.

This clone was recorded many times. The CDR3 extends 3 residues past the end of the read, so its final part is completed from the germline J gene. The chain uses TRBV7-8 and TRBJ2-4, with D perhaps being TRBD1 or TRBD2 (7 bases each). Germline loops: CDR1 SGHVS, CDR2 FQNEAQ. Trimming cost V 2 bases and J 9 bases, with 14 bases left between them. CDR3 length: 14 amino acids. The sequenced part of the CDR3 DNA is TGTGCCAGCAGCTTAAGCGGGACAGCCAGCATT. Amino acid sequence: CASSLSGTASI. In full, the CDR3 reads CASSLSGTASIQYF.

This clone was detected only a few times. Coverage ceases 3 residues before the CDR3 finishes, and the germline J gene fills in the end. This chain joins TRBV5-1 and TRBJ2-2; D is possibly TRBD1 (5 bases). The CDR3 spans 15 residues. Germline V gives CDR1 SGHRS, CDR2 YFSETQ. Trimming removed 3 bases at V and 5 bases at J, with 14 bases between. The sequenced CDR3 bases are TGCGCCAGCAGCTACATAGATCAGGGAACCGGGGAG. Protein: CASSYIDQGTGE. The full CDR3 sequence reads CASSYIDQGTGELFF.

This clone was found many times. The observed sequence ends 3 residues before the CDR3 terminus, with the missing tail filled in from the germline J gene. The chain carries TRBV14 and TRBJ2-5; 13 positions match TRBD2. The CDR3 is 16 residues long. J gave up 4 bases and V 3 bases, and 5 bases lay outside the gene matches. In germline, CDR1 is SGHDN, CDR2 FVKESK. The CDR3 protein is CASSHRLAGGGETQYF. CDR3 DNA, as far as it was read: TGTGCCAGCAGCCACCGACTAGCGGGAGGAGGAGAGACC.

This clone was seen repeatedly, ten times or more. With the read ending 3 residues before the CDR3 end, the germline J gene is used to fill in that end. The chain recombines TRBV5-1 with TRBJ2-5; 11 bases are a match to TRBD2. The ends lost 4 bases at V and 5 bases at J; junction bases unmatched: 10. CDR1 is SGHRS and CDR2 is YFSETQ in the germline V gene. This CDR3 is 16 amino acids long. The CDR3 bases that were read are TGCGCCAGCAGCACCGGACTAGCGGGCATAGGGGAGACC. Translated, it gives CASSTGLAGIGET. Given in full, the CDR3 is CASSTGLAGIGETQYF.

At least ten counts were recorded for this clone. Coverage ceases 3 residues before the CDR3 finishes, and the germline J gene fills in the end. The V gene is TRBV7-3, the J gene TRBJ2-3; 7 bases are a match to TRBD1. The CDR3 totals 17 residues. Unmatched junction bases numbered 10, after V lost 2 bases and J lost 2 bases. CDR1 is SGHTA and CDR2 is FQGTGA in the germline V gene. The part of the CDR3 DNA that was read is TGTGCCAGCAGCTTACTAGGGGACAGCGAGACCACAGATACG. Its translation is CASSLLGDSETTDT. The full CDR3 is CASSLLGDSETTDTQYF.

This clone occurred many times. The read ends 3 residues before the CDR3 terminus; that terminus is restored from the germline J gene. The rearrangement joins TRBV2 to TRBJ2-7, with D possibly being TRBD2 (6 bases). This CDR3 comprises 14 residues. The germline CDR1 and CDR2 sequences are SNHLY and FYNNEI. V was pared by 7 bases and J by 2 bases, with 15 bases between. The DNA read from the CDR3 is TGTGCCAGCAACCTGGACTATCAGGCCTACGAG. This translates into CASNLDYQAYE. The full CDR3 protein is CASNLDYQAYEQYF.

Only a few counts were recorded for this clone. Read coverage stops 3 residues before the CDR3 terminus; the germline J gene supplies the remainder. The rearrangement joins TRBV5-1 to TRBJ2-3, with 7 bases lining up with TRBD2. The CDR3 has 14 amino acids. The germline CDR1 and CDR2 sequences are SGHRS and YFSETQ. The CDR3 is CASSSAGDRETQYF. The sequenced part of the CDR3 DNA is TGCGCCAGCAGCAGCGCGGGAGATCGAGAGACG. Filled out from reference TRBV5-1 and TRBJ2-3, the complete variable domain reads KAGVTQTPRYLIKTRGQQVTLSCSPISGHRSVSWYQQTPGQGLQFLFEYFSETQRNKGNFPGRFSGRQFSNSRSEMNVSTLELGDSALYLCASSSAGDRETQYFGPGTRLTVL.

This clone came up many times. The read terminates 3 residues ahead of where the CDR3 ends, so the germline J gene completes it. This chain joins TRBV20-1 and TRBJ1-3; D perhaps matches TRBD1 (5 bases). The CDR3 spans 14 residues. The germline V and J ends were trimmed by 3 bases and 0 bases, with 9 bases remaining between them. Germline loops: CDR1 DFQATT, CDR2 SNEGSKA (reference sequence). The sequenced CDR3 bases are TGCAGTGCTAGCGGGAGGGGCTCTGGAAACACC. Translation gives CSASGRGSGNT. From start to end, the CDR3 is CSASGRGSGNTIYF.

At least ten counts were recorded for this clone. The CDR3 end falls 3 residues outside the read, so it is completed with the germline J gene. The genes are TRBV20-1 and TRBJ2-1; D is possibly TRBD1 (6 bases). Trimming took 3 bases from V and 8 from J, leaving 11 bases between them. In germline, CDR1 is DFQATT, CDR2 SNEGSKA (reference sequence). The CDR3 is 12 amino acids. Here the CDR3 reads CSARPQGDEQFF. The sequenced CDR3 bases are TGCAGTGCTAGGCCACAGGGTGATGAG.

This clone was seen many times. CDR3 region: CSTFSQAKDTQYF. The part of the CDR3 DNA that was read is TGCAGTACCTTCTCTCAAGCCAAAGATACG. The gene calls are TRBV20-1 and TRBJ2-3, with D unclear. The read terminates 3 residues before the CDR3 end, so the remaining end is supplied by the germline J gene. Per the germline V gene, CDR1 is DFQATT and CDR2 is SNEGSKA (reference sequence). The ends were cut back, 8 bases at V and 5 bases at J, with 17 bases in the middle. The CDR3 runs to 13 residues.

This clone occurred many times. Read coverage stops 3 residues before the CDR3 terminus; the germline J gene supplies the remainder. The V call is TRBV7-8, the J call TRBJ2-7; 7 bases fit TRBD1. Germline loops: CDR1 SGHVS, CDR2 FQNEAQ. Trimming removed 4 bases from V and 2 bases from J; junction bases left unmatched: 8. This CDR3 comprises 15 residues. CDR3 bases read: TGTGCCAGCAGCTCATCCCGTAGGGGGCCCTACGAG. Residues: CASSSSRRGPYE. The CDR3, in full, reads CASSSSRRGPYEQYF.

This clone has a count of ten or more. The read ends 3 residues before the CDR3 terminus; that terminus is restored from the germline J gene. The chain links TRBV19 to TRBJ2-1; D ambiguous. Trimming left V 4 bases short and J 1 base short, with 11 bases between. This CDR3 spans 15 amino acids. Germline CDR1 reads LNHDA; CDR2 reads SQIVND (reference sequence). CDR3 DNA (partial): TGTGCCAGTAGTAGGCTGTCATCGTCCTACAATGAG. Its translation: CASSRLSSSYNE. The complete CDR3 sequence is CASSRLSSSYNEQFF.

With regard to this clone: The read terminates 3 residues ahead of where the CDR3 ends, so the germline J gene completes it. The J gene is TRBJ1-4, the V gene TRBV19; 7 bases are a match to TRBD1. Germline CDR1 reads LNHDA; CDR2 reads SQIVND (reference sequence). CDR3 length: 14 amino acids. CDR3 bases read: TGTGCCAGTAGTAGGACAGGTTTGGGGTCACCA. This gives the protein CASSRTGLGSP. The CDR3, in full, reads CASSRTGLGSPLFF.

This clone came up many times. The CDR3 extends 3 residues past the end of the read, so its final part is completed from the germline J gene. The rearrangement links TRBV20-1 to TRBJ1-1; the match to TRBD1 covers 9 bases. The germline V gene encodes CDR1 DFQATT and CDR2 SNEGSKA (reference sequence). The trim removed 1 base at V and 1 base at J, leaving 4 bases unmatched. This CDR3 region has 15 residues. Here the CDR3 reads CSARVGQGSNTEAFF. The sequenced part of the CDR3 DNA is TGCAGTGCTAGAGTGGGACAGGGATCGAACACTGAA.

In regard to this clone: This may be a read error, as it is one base from a much larger clone. The CDR3 end lies 3 residues beyond the end of the read and is filled in from the germline J gene. This chain links TRBV20-1 with TRBJ2-5; D might be TRBD2 (6 bases). The CDR3 has 16 residues. Germline values: CDR1 DFQATT, CDR2 SNEGSKA (reference sequence). CDR3 DNA, as far as it was read: TGCAGTGCTCCCTATGGTCGGGGAACTAGCACAGATACC. Amino acid sequence: CSAPYGRGTSTDT. The entire CDR3 protein is CSAPYGRGTSTDTQYF.